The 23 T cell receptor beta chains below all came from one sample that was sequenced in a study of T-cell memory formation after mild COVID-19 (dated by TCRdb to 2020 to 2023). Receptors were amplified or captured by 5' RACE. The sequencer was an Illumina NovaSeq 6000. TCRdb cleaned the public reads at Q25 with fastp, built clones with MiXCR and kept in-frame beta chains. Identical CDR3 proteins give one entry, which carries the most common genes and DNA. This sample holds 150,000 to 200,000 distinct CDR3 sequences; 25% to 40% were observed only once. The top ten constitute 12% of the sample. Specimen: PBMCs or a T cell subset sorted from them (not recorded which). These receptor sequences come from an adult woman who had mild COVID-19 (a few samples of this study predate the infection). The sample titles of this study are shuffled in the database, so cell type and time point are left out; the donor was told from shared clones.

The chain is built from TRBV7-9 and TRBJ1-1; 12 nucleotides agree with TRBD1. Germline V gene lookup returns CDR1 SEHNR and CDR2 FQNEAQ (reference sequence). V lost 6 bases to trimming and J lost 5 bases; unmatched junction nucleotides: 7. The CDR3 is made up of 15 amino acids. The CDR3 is CASRGQGARETEAFF. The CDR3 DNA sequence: TGTGCCAGCAGGGGACAGGGGGCGAGAGAAACTGAAGCTTTCTTT.

The CDR3 DNA reads as TGTGCCAGCAGCTTCAGCGCTCCTACCTACGAGCAGTACTTC. It translates to CASSFSAPTYEQYF. V usage is TRBV7-9 and J usage is TRBJ2-7, with D hard to call. From germline, CDR1 is SEHNR and CDR2 FQNEAQ (reference sequence). V dropped 3 bases and J dropped 2 bases, with 11 bases sitting between them. The CDR3 consists of 14 residues.

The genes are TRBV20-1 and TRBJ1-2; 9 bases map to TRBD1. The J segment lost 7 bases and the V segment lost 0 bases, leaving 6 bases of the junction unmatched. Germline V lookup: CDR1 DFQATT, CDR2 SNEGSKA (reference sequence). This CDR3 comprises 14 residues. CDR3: CSARDGQGKTGYTF. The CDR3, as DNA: TGCAGTGCTAGAGACGGACAGGGGAAGACTGGCTACACCTTC.

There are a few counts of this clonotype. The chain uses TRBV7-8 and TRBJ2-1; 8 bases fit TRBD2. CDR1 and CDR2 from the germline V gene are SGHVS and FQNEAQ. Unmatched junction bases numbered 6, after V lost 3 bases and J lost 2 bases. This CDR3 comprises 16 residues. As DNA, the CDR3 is TGTGCCAGCAGCTTTCGACTAGCGAAAACCTACAATGAGCAGTTCTTC. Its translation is CASSFRLAKTYNEQFF.

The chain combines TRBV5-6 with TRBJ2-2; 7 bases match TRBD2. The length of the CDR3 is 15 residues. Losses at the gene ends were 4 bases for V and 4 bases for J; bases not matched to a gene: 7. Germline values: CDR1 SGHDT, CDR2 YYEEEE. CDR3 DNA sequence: TGTGCCAGCAGCCCCCATGGGGGGGGCACCGGGGAGCTGTTTTTT. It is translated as CASSPHGGGTGELFF.

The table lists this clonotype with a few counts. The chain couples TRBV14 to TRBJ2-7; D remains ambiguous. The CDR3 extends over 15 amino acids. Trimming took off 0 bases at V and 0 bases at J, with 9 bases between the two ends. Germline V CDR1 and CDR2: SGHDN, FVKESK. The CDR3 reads CASSQEFTTSYEQYF. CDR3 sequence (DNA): TGTGCCAGCAGCCAAGAGTTCACAACCTCCTACGAGCAGTACTTC. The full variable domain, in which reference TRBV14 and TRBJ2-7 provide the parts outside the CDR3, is EAGVTQFPSHSVIEKGQTVTLRCDPISGHDNLYWYRRVMGKEIKFLLHFVKESKQDESGMPNNRFLAERTGGTYSTLKVQPAELEDSGVYFCASSQEFTTSYEQYFGPGTRLTVT.

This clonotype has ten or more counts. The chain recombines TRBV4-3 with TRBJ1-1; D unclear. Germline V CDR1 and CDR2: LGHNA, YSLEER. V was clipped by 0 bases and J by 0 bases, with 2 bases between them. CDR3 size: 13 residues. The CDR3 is CASSQDLNTEAFF. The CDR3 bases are TGCGCCAGCAGCCAAGACCTGAACACTGAAGCTTTCTTT.

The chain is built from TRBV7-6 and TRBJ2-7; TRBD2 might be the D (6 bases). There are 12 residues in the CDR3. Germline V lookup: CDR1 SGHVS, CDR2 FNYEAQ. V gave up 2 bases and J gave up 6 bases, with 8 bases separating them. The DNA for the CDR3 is TGTGCCAGCAGCTTACGAGCGGGCGAGCAGTACTTC. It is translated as CASSLRAGEQYF.

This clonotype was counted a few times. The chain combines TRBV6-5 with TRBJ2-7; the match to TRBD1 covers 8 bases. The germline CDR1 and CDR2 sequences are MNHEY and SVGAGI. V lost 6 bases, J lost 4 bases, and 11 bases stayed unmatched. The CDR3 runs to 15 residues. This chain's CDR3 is CASRPDRGVLYEQYF. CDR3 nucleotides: TGTGCCAGCAGACCTGACAGGGGAGTGTTGTACGAGCAGTACTTC.

CDR3 amino acids: CASSPTGQGETQYF. In nucleotides, the CDR3 is TGTGCCAGCAGCCCAACGGGACAGGGGGAGACCCAGTACTTC. V gene TRBV7-7 combines with J gene TRBJ2-5; TRBD1 agrees at 10 bases. This CDR3 is built from 14 residues. The V gene's germline CDR1 is SSHAT and CDR2 FNYEAQ (reference sequence). Trimming at V came to 5 bases and at J to 5 bases, leaving 5 bases not matched to a gene.

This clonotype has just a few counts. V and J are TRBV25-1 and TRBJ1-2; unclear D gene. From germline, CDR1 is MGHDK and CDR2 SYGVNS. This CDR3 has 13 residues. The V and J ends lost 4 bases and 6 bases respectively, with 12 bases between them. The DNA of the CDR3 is TGTGCCAGCAGTGTCTTCGTTTTTGATGGCTACACCTTC. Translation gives CASSVFVFDGYTF.

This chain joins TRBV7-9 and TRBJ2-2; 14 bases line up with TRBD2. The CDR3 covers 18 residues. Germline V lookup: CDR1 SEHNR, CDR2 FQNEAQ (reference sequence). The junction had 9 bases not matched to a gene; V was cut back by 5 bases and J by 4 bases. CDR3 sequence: CASSKTSGGARVTGELFF. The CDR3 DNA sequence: TGTGCCAGCAGCAAGACTAGCGGGGGGGCCCGGGTCACCGGGGAGCTGTTTTTT.

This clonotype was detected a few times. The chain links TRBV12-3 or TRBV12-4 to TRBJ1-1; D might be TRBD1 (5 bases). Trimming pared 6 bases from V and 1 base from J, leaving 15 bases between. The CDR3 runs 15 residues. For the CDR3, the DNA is TGTGCCAGCAGCATTTTGCAGGGCCCGAACACTGAAGCTTTCTTT. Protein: CASSILQGPNTEAFF.

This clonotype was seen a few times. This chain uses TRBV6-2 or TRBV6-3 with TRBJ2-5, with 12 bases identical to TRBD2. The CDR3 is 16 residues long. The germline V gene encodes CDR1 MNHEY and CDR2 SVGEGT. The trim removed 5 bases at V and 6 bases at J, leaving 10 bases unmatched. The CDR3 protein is CASSTQLAGGPKTQYF. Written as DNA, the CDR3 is TGTGCCAGCAGTACCCAACTAGCGGGGGGCCCGAAGACCCAGTACTTC.

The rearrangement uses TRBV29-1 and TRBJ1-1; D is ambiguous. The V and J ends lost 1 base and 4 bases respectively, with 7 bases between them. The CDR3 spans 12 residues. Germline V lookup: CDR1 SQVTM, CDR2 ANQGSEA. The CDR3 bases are TGCAGCGTTGAAGCTATATCCACTGAAGCTTTCTTT. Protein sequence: CSVEAISTEAFF.

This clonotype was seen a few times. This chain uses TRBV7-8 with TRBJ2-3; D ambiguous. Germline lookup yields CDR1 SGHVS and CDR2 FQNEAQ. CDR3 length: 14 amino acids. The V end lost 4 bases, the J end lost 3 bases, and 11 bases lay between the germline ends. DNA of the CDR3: TGTGCCAGCAGCTACAGACGGGTTACAGATACGCAGTATTTT. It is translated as CASSYRRVTDTQYF.

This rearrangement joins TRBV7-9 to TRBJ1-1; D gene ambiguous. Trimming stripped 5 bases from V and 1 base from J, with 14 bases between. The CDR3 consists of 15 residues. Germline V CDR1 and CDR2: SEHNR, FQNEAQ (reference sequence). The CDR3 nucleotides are TGTGCCAGCAGCCCCTGGGAGGGCCGGAACACTGAAGCTTTCTTT. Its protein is CASSPWEGRNTEAFF.

The CDR3 spells CASTLEFPVGYTF. In DNA, the CDR3 is TGTGCCAGCACCCTCGAGTTCCCGGTGGGCTACACCTTC. The J gene is TRBJ1-2, the V gene TRBV6-1; no clear D. V shed 7 bases and J shed 8 bases, with 17 bases lying between them. Germline values: CDR1 MNHNS, CDR2 SASEGT. There are 13 residues in the CDR3.

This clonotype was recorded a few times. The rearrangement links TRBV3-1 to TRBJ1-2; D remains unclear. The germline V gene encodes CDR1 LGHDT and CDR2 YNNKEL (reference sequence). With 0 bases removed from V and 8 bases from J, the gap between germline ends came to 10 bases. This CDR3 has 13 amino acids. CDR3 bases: TGTGCCAGCAGCCAAGATAACAGAGACGGCTACACCTTC. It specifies CASSQDNRDGYTF.

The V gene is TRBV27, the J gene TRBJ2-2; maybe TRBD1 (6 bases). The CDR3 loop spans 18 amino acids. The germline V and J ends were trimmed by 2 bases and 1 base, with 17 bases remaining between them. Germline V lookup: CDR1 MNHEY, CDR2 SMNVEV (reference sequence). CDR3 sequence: CASSLAITGTKNTGELFF. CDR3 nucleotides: TGTGCCAGCAGTTTAGCAATCACCGGGACAAAGAACACCGGGGAGCTGTTTTTT.

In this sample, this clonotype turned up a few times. The CDR3 is CASSLTGSYPDTQYF. The CDR3 DNA follows: TGCGCCAGCAGCTTAACGGGGAGTTACCCAGATACGCAGTATTTT. This chain uses TRBV5-1 with TRBJ2-3; TRBD2 is a possible D gene (5 bases). The CDR3 runs to 15 residues. Germline V gene data show CDR1 as SGHRS and CDR2 as YFSETQ. Trimming pared 2 bases from V and 4 bases from J, leaving 14 bases between.

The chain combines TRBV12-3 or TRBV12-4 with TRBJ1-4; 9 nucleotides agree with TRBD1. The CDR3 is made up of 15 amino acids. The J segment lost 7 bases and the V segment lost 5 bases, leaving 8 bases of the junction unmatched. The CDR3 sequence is CASSDGQGRVEKLFF. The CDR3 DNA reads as TGTGCCAGCAGTGACGGACAGGGGCGGGTTGAAAAACTGTTTTTT.

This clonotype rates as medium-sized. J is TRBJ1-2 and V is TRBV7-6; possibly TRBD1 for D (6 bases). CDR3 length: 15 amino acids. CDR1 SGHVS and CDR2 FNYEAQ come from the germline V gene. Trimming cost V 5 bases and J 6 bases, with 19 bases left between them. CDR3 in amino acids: CASSPRETGLNGYTF. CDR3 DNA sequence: TGTGCCAGCAGCCCGAGAGAGACAGGATTAAATGGCTACACCTTC.